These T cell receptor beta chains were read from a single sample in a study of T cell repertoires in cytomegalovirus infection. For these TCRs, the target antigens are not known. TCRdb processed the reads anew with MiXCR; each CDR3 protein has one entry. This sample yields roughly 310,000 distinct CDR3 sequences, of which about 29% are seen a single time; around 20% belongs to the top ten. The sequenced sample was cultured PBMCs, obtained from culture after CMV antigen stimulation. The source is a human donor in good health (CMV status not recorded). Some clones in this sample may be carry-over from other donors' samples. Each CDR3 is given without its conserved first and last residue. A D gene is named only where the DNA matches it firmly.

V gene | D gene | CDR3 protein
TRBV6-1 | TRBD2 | ASTAGRAVTGELF
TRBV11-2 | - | ASSLVGPRNSPLH
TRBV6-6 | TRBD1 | ASSSGGQGGETQY
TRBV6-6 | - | ASSYSVGRGNEQF
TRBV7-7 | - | ASSTGSGATDTQY
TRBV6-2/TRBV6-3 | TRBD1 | ASSLPRDRAEETQY
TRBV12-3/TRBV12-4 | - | ASSLAVSLVGTGYT
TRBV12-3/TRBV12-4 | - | ASSLGQNTDTQH
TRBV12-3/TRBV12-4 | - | ASSRDSNAIEQY
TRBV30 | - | AWLGRTGGYEQY
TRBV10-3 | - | AIFVRSGRGNTIY
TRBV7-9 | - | ASSSKPEGSTGTQY
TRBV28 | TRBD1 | ASSPRTGYEKLF
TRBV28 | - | ASSFLGGDEQY
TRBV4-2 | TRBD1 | ASSQGGTVVYYGYT
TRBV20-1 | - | SAPIRKGIGGYT
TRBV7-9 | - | ASSSAGGQGETQY
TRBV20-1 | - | SAPTLGTGETQY
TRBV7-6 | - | ASSSLISGEKAF
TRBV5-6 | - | ASSWGGASSNQPQH
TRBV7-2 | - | ASSLKIYEQY
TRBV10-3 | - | AISESTEAQETQY
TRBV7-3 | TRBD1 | ASSSRQGMETQY
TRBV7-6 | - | ASSSSGSQRSGELF
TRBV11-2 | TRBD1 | ASSMTGDNEQF
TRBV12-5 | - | ASGLHYTSTQY
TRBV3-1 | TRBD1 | ASSHGTGGTGGGYT
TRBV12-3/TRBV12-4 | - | ASSFLDNTGELF
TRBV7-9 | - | ASSLDLTGVYEQY
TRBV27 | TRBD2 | ASSLSGTRDRFTQY
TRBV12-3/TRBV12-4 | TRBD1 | ASSSRSRQGLREAF
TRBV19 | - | ASSIRNGANVLT
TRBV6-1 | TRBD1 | ASSPTTGGKNIQY
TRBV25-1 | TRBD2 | ASTSSGRESDEQF
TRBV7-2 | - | ASSLLPGAIDTQY
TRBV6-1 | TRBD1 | ASSIDRVNYGYT
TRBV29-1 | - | SVEERGAETQY
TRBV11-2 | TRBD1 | ASSPGGQGALGYT
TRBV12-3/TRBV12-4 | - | ASSFSGSSGNTIY
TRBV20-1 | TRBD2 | SARSLTSGRAPREQY
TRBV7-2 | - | ASSLGRGSNEQY
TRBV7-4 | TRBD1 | ASSSNPDRGPEAF
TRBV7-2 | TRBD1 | ASSLAGTGGNTIY
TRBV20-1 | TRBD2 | SAGGDTDTQY
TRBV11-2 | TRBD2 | ASSLAPTSGSIDEQF
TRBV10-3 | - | AIRGTLNTEAF
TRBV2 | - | ASMRETQY
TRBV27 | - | ATQSPGVGTGELF
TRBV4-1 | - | ASSLPGAGKGGYT
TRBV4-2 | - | ASSQGQGNLGEQF
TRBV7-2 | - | ASSYSRGAGYEQY
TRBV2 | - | ASNRESPLH
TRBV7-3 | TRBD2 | ASSSWTSGDADKQY
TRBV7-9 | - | ASRAERGELSTDTQY
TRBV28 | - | ASSLHMGNTEAF
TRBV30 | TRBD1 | AWERDRGGEKLF
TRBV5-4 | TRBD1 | ASSQRTGKSYEQY
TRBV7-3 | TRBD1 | ASSLRGQRGGTDTQY
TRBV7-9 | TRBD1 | AGSPWTSDRGAF